These T cell receptor beta chains were read from a single sample in a study of T cells in Graves' hyperthyroidism and ophthalmopathy. TCRdb reanalysed the multiplex PCR reads using MiXCR and keeps one entry per CDR3 protein. The table includes a few hundred thousand distinct CDR3 sequences, more than 45% detected once. The sample comprised peripheral blood or thyroid tissue (not recorded which). These receptors all stem from a young woman with Graves' hyperthyroidism. Both conserved end residues are part of each CDR3. A D gene is named only where the DNA matches it firmly. Size tells how often a clone was seen (once, few, many) or the class of an expanded clone, and some rows leave it out.

>TRBJ2-1|NA|TRBV14|NA
TGTGCCAGCAGCGCGTTTAGTGCCTACAATGAGCAGTTCTTC
CASSAFSAYNEQFF
>TRBJ1-1|NA|TRBV6-1|NA
TGTGCCAGCAGTGTCCTCGGACAGTCGAACACTGAAGCTTTCTTT
CASSVLGQSNTEAFF
>TRBJ1-1|many|TRBV29-1|NA
TGCAGCGTCGAAGGGCAGTCGTACACTGAAGCTTTCTTT
CSVEGQSYTEAFF
>TRBJ1-2|NA|TRBV20-1|NA
TGCAGTGCTGACCTCCGGGAGGGCTACACCTTC
CSADLREGYTF
>TRBJ1-4|once|TRBV10-3|NA
TGTGCCATCACTGGGGATAATGAAAAACTGTTTTTT
CAITGDNEKLFF
>TRBJ1-2|many|TRBV3-1|TRBD1
TGTGCCAGCAGCCAAGGAGGACAGGGCAGATACTATGGCTACACCTTC
CASSQGGQGRYYGYTF
>TRBJ1-2|many|TRBV2|NA
TGTGCCAGCAGTGGACTGAGCTATGGCTACACCTTC
CASSGLSYGYTF
>TRBJ1-1|NA|TRBV9|NA
TGTGCCAGCAGCGCCTCCCTCGGGGGAAACACTGAAGCTTTCTTT
CASSASLGGNTEAFF
>TRBJ2-7|few|TRBV7-6|NA
TGTGCCAGCAGCTTGCCGGCTTGGGGGGACGAGCAGTACTTC
CASSLPAWGDEQYF
>TRBJ1-4|many|TRBV19|NA
TGTGCCAGTAGTCCCAGAGGGCTGTTTTTT
CASSPRGLFF
>TRBJ2-5|few|TRBV7-3|TRBD2
TGTGCCAGCAGCTCCGTAGCGGGAGGGACCCAGTACTTC
CASSSVAGGTQYF
>TRBJ1-1|many|TRBV13|NA
TGTGCCAGCAGCTTAGTATGGGAGAACACTGAAGCTTTCTTT
CASSLVWENTEAFF
>TRBJ1-4|many|TRBV5-8|NA
TGTGCCAGCAGCTTGGATTGGACAAATGAAAAACTGTTTTTT
CASSLDWTNEKLFF
>TRBJ1-5|many|TRBV7-2|NA
TGTGCCAGCAGCTCCCAAAGGGATCAGCCCCAGCATTTT
CASSSQRDQPQHF
>TRBJ1-3|many|TRBV20-1|TRBD1
TGCAGTGCTGACAGGGGATCTGGAAACACCATATATTTT
CSADRGSGNTIYF
>TRBJ1-2|many|TRBV5-5|NA
TGTGCCAGCAGCTTGGGCGCACACCGAGCTAACTATGGCTACACCTTC
CASSLGAHRANYGYTF
>TRBJ2-6|few|TRBV9|NA
TGTGCCAGCAGCGTAGGGGGCTTTCCCTCTGGGGCCAACGTCCTGACTTTC
CASSVGGFPSGANVLTF
>TRBJ2-7|NA|TRBV7-6|NA
TGTGCCCAGGCCGGTGGGGTCTACGAGCAGTACTTC
CAQAGGVYEQYF
>TRBJ2-7|many|TRBV19|NA
TGTGCCAGCAAGTATAACAGCGGTTACTCCTACGAGCAGTACTTC
CASKYNSGYSYEQYF
>TRBJ1-4|many|TRBV2|NA
TGTGCCAGCAGTGAAGAAGCTGCAACTAATGAAAAACTGTTTTTT
CASSEEAATNEKLFF
>TRBJ1-1|few|TRBV5-6|NA
TGTGCCTGGAGCCCACCTCCTTGGGGAATATCAAGCTCGGACACTGAAGCTTTCTTT
CAWSPPPWGISSSDTEAFF
>TRBJ2-7|once|TRBV10-3|NA
TGTGCCATCAAAGGGACCATCTACGAGCAGTACTTC
CAIKGTIYEQYF
>TRBJ2-7|NA|TRBV7-2|TRBD2
TGTGCCAGCAGCTTAGTTCCTAGCGGGAGGGACGACGAGCAGTACTTC
CASSLVPSGRDDEQYF
>TRBJ1-4|NA|TRBV5-1|NA
TGCGCCAGCAGCTTACAAGGGACGGAAAAACTGTTTTTT
CASSLQGTEKLFF
>TRBJ1-6|NA|TRBV2|NA
TGTGCCAGCAGTGAAGTATTGGGGGGATCCCCCCTCCACTTT
CASSEVLGGSPLHF